The 30 T cell receptor beta chains below all came from one sample that was sequenced in a study of Graves' ophthalmopathy and Graves' hyperthyroidism. RNA served as the template for amplifying TCR beta CDR3 regions. The authors performed first-round RT-PCR with HTBI primers and then a second-round multiplex PCR. TCRdb itself ran the multiplex PCR reads through MiXCR, one entry per CDR3 protein. The table records almost 400,000 distinct CDR3 sequences, approximately 20% of them present only once. The sequencing input was peripheral blood. These receptors all come from a young woman with Graves' ophthalmopathy.

This clonotype appeared a few times. The chain links TRBV30 to TRBJ2-3, with D hard to call. V was cut by 3 bases and J by 2 bases, with 9 bases left in between. This CDR3 has 13 residues. The germline gives CDR1 GTSNPN, CDR2 SVGIG (reference sequence). As DNA, the CDR3 is TGTGCCTGGAGCACCCTTCTCACAGATACGCAGTATTTT. This encodes CAWSTLLTDTQYF.

This clonotype appeared many times. Relative to the germline gene, one junction end is altered; a read error may explain this. The chain has TRBV6-1 and TRBJ2-7; maybe TRBD2 (6 bases). The CDR3 totals 14 residues. Germline V gene data show CDR1 as MNHNS and CDR2 as SASEGT. CDR3 region: CASREGLASHEQYF. Here the CDR3 DNA reads TGTGCCAGCAGGGAGGGACTGGCCTCCCACGAGCAGTACTTC.

This clonotype was recorded many times. CDR3 amino acids: CASSLSRETLHF. In nucleotides, the CDR3 is TGTGCCAGCAGTTTATCCCGGGAGACCCTCCACTTT. The chain recombines TRBV6-2 or TRBV6-3 with TRBJ1-6; D unclear. Trimming took off 4 bases at V and 14 bases at J, with 12 bases between the two ends. CDR3 length: 12 residues. The V gene's germline CDR1 is MNHEY and CDR2 SVGEGT.

The table lists this clonotype with many counts. This rearrangement joins TRBV2 to TRBJ1-5; D is unresolved. The CDR3 has 14 amino acids. CDR1 SNHLY and CDR2 FYNNEI come from the germline V gene. Trimming removed 8 bases from V and 0 bases from J, with 11 bases in between. CDR3 bases: TGTGCCAGCGGCTCGGGATATAGCAATCAGCCCCAGCATTTT. It specifies CASGSGYSNQPQHF.

With respect to this clonotype: One base away lies a much larger clone, so this may be a sequencing read error. J is TRBJ2-7 and V is TRBV5-1; 7 bases are a match to TRBD2. Germline V gives CDR1 SGHRS, CDR2 YFSETQ. CDR3 size: 15 residues. CDR3 coding DNA: TGCGTCAGCGCCGCCGGGGGGAAGACCGTCTACGAGCAGTACTTC. Translation gives CVSAAGGKTVYEQYF.

This clonotype came up many times. This chain joins TRBV20-1 and TRBJ2-5; D is uncertain. The V and J ends lost 7 bases and 5 bases respectively, with 8 bases between them. This CDR3 contains 10 residues. The germline V gene has CDR1 DFQATT and CDR2 SNEGSKA (reference sequence). CDR3 protein: CSGRGETQYF. The CDR3 nucleotides read TGCAGTGGGCGCGGCGAGACCCAGTACTTC.

V gene TRBV4-3 combines with J gene TRBJ2-5, with 13 bases that match TRBD2. CDR1 is LGHNA, CDR2 YSLEER, per germline. The CDR3 has 17 amino acids. V lost 2 bases to trimming and J lost 3 bases; unmatched junction nucleotides: 6. CDR3: CASSQSPGLAGKETQYF. The CDR3 nucleotides are TGCGCCAGCAGCCAAAGTCCGGGACTAGCGGGAAAAGAGACCCAGTACTTC.

This clonotype occurred many times. The CDR3 spells CASSADRVQETQYF. CDR3 nucleotides: TGTGCCAGCAGCGCGGACAGGGTCCAAGAGACCCAGTACTTC. This chain links TRBV7-8 with TRBJ2-5; 8 bases map to TRBD1. Trimming removed 5 bases from V and 1 base from J; junction bases left unmatched: 3. From germline, CDR1 is SGHVS and CDR2 FQNEAQ. This CDR3 is built from 14 residues.

This clonotype was observed many times. The chain recombines TRBV6-1 with TRBJ2-5; weak D call: TRBD2 (5 bases). Germline V gene sequence: CDR1 MNHNS, CDR2 SASEGT. V lost 8 bases, J lost 3 bases, and 19 bases lay in between. The CDR3 length is 15 residues. The CDR3 here is CASAGVSGPEETQYF. The CDR3 DNA reads TGTGCCAGCGCCGGGGTTTCCGGACCAGAAGAGACCCAGTACTTC.

This clonotype was seen repeatedly, ten times or more. V and J are TRBV28 and TRBJ1-3; D remains ambiguous. Trimming pared 1 base from V and 4 bases from J, leaving 5 bases between. This CDR3 is 13 amino acids long. The germline CDR1 and CDR2 sequences are MDHEN and SYDVKM. The DNA for the CDR3 is TGTGCCAGCAGTTTATTCGGGGGAAACACCATATATTTT. It encodes CASSLFGGNTIYF.

This clonotype was recorded many times. The V gene is TRBV6-1, the J gene TRBJ1-1, with TRBD1 identical over 12 bases. Germline V gene sequence: CDR1 MNHNS, CDR2 SASEGT. With V trimmed by 5 bases and J by 5 bases, 9 bases remained unmatched. This CDR3 has 16 residues. Here the CDR3 reads CASSQGTGGSRTEAFF. CDR3 DNA: TGTGCCAGCAGTCAGGGGACAGGGGGCTCGAGAACTGAAGCTTTCTTT.

In its sample, this clonotype was seen a few times. This sequence joins TRBV25-1 and TRBJ2-5; TRBD2 might be the D (5 bases). Per the germline V gene, CDR1 is MGHDK and CDR2 is SYGVNS. V was clipped by 6 bases and J by 7 bases, with 18 bases between them. CDR3 length equals 14 residues. The CDR3 nucleotides are TGTGCCAGCAGCGAGACTGGGCCCGCGGGGACCCAGTACTTC. Translating gives CASSETGPAGTQYF.

The chain links TRBV28 to TRBJ1-1; D gene uncertain. Germline CDR1 reads MDHEN; CDR2 reads SYDVKM. The V gene lost 2 bases and the J gene lost 0 bases, with 10 bases spanning the gap. CDR3 size: 15 residues. Here the CDR3 reads CASSLEPTLNTEAFF. The CDR3, as DNA: TGTGCCAGCAGTTTAGAGCCTACATTGAACACTGAAGCTTTCTTT.

This clonotype was recorded many times. The gene calls are TRBV28 and TRBJ2-7; tentatively, D is TRBD2 (6 bases). The CDR3 spans 15 residues. The V and J ends lost 3 bases and 2 bases respectively, with 14 bases between them. CDR1 is MDHEN and CDR2 is SYDVKM in the germline V gene. CDR3 region: CASSFPGGPTYEQYF. The CDR3 DNA is TGTGCCAGCAGTTTTCCCGGGGGACCCACCTACGAGCAGTACTTC.

The chain has TRBV29-1 and TRBJ1-5, with 7 bases identical to TRBD1. Germline V lookup: CDR1 SQVTM, CDR2 ANQGSEA. V shed 8 bases and J 3 bases; nucleotides not matched to a gene: 7. CDR3 length equals 13 residues. This CDR3 reads CSIRQGVNQPQHF. The CDR3 DNA sequence: TGCAGCATAAGACAGGGAGTCAATCAGCCCCAGCATTTT.

The J gene is TRBJ1-1, the V gene TRBV28; D is ambiguous. The CDR3 length is 12 residues. The ends were cut back, 3 bases at V and 3 bases at J, with 5 bases in the middle. From germline, CDR1 is MDHEN and CDR2 SYDVKM. CDR3 region: CASSFAHTEAFF. DNA for the CDR3: TGTGCCAGCAGTTTTGCTCACACTGAAGCTTTCTTT.

This clonotype was seen only a few times. The chain combines TRBV7-9 with TRBJ2-6; no reliable D call. Trimming took off 5 bases at V and 2 bases at J, with 22 bases between the two ends. Looked up from germline, CDR1 is SEHNR and CDR2 is FQNEAQ (reference sequence). CDR3 length equals 19 residues. This CDR3 reads CASSDPLGPTTAGANVLTF. The CDR3 DNA sequence: TGTGCCAGCAGCGACCCCCTCGGACCCACTACCGCTGGGGCCAACGTCCTGACTTTC.

The J gene is TRBJ1-2, the V gene TRBV28; 7 bases are shared with TRBD1. Trimming removed 6 bases from V and 8 bases from J; junction bases left unmatched: 12. This CDR3 is 14 amino acids long. Germline CDR1 reads MDHEN; CDR2 reads SYDVKM. This CDR3 is CASRATGQQGGYTF. The DNA for the CDR3 is TGTGCCAGCAGAGCCACGGGACAGCAAGGGGGCTACACCTTC.

Many counts were recorded for this clonotype. V usage is TRBV30 and J usage is TRBJ2-5, with D perhaps matching TRBD2 (6 bases). This CDR3 has 13 amino acids. Trimming cost V 1 base and J 2 bases, with 8 bases left between them. CDR1 is GTSNPN and CDR2 is SVGIG in the germline V gene (reference sequence). For the CDR3, the DNA is TGTGCCTGGAGTGCAGGGACTCAAGAGACCCAGTACTTC. Translated, it gives CAWSAGTQETQYF. Full variable domain (rest looked up from reference TRBV30 and TRBJ2-5): SQTIHQWPATLVQPVGSPLSLECTVEGTSNPNLYWYRQAAGRGLQLLFYSVGIGQISSEVPQNLSASRPQDRQFILSSKKLLLSDSGFYLCAWSAGTQETQYFGPGTRLLVL.

This clonotype was recorded at least ten times. This chain uses TRBV19 with TRBJ1-2, with TRBD1 identical over 7 bases. With 1 base clipped from V and 2 bases from J, the junction kept 10 bases outside the gene matches. Germline CDR1 LNHDA, CDR2 SQIVND (reference sequence). There are 17 residues in the CDR3. DNA for the CDR3: TGTGCCAGTAGTATAGGGCCCGGACAGGTGCTCAACTATGGCTACACCTTC. It encodes CASSIGPGQVLNYGYTF.

J is TRBJ2-2 and V is TRBV15; 11 nucleotides match TRBD1. The CDR3 extends over 15 amino acids. J lost 4 bases, V lost 5 bases, and 3 bases had no gene match. CDR1 is LNHNV, CDR2 YYDKDF, per germline (reference sequence). As DNA, the CDR3 is TGTGCCACCAGCGAGGACAGGGGGCGCACCGGGGAGCTGTTTTTT. Amino acid sequence: CATSEDRGRTGELFF. The variable domain in full, with the rest retrieved from reference TRBV15 and TRBJ2-2, is DAMVIQNPRYQVTQFGKPVTLSCSQTLNHNVMYWYQQKSSQAPKLLFHYYDKDFNNEADTPDNFQSRRPNTSFCFLDIRSPGLGDTAMYLCATSEDRGRTGELFFGEGSRLTVL.

Many counts were recorded for this clonotype. The chain carries TRBV12-3 or TRBV12-4 and TRBJ2-2, with D unresolved. The CDR3 is 14 residues long. V was clipped by 2 bases and J by 6 bases, with 10 bases between them. CDR3 amino acids: CASSLTGGAGELFF. DNA of the CDR3: TGTGCCAGCAGTTTAACTGGTGGGGCCGGGGAGCTGTTTTTT.

Ten or more counts support this clonotype. This may come from a read error, since a much larger clone is one base off. The chain is built from TRBV28 and TRBJ2-5, with a tentative D call TRBD2 (7 bases). This CDR3 has 14 amino acids. From germline, CDR1 is MDHEN and CDR2 SYDVKM. Trimming pared 4 bases from V and 5 bases from J, leaving 14 bases between. For the CDR3, the DNA is TGTGCCAGCAGTTCGGGGGGCTTTGGGGAGACCCAGTACTTC. This sequence encodes CASSSGGFGETQYF.

This clonotype was seen at least ten times. The rearrangement uses TRBV30 and TRBJ2-7, with 7 nucleotides matching TRBD2. The trim removed 0 bases at V and 0 bases at J, leaving 8 bases unmatched. This CDR3 has 16 residues. Looked up from germline, CDR1 is GTSNPN and CDR2 is SVGIG (reference sequence). CDR3 bases: TGTGCCTGGAGTGTAGGCGCGGGGGTGCACTCCTACGAGCAGTACTTC. It is translated as CAWSVGAGVHSYEQYF. Using reference TRBV30 and TRBJ2-7 for the parts outside the CDR3, the full variable domain is SQTIHQWPATLVQPVGSPLSLECTVEGTSNPNLYWYRQAAGRGLQLLFYSVGIGQISSEVPQNLSASRPQDRQFILSSKKLLLSDSGFYLCAWSVGAGVHSYEQYFGPGTRLTVT.

The rearrangement uses TRBV20-1 and TRBJ2-7, with 9 bases identical to TRBD2. With 0 bases clipped from V and 3 bases from J, the junction kept 15 bases outside the gene matches. Germline CDR1 DFQATT, CDR2 SNEGSKA (reference sequence). The CDR3 contains 18 residues. The chain's CDR3 is CSARDIGRAGGSYYEQYF. DNA for the CDR3: TGCAGTGCTAGAGATATTGGGAGAGCGGGGGGTTCCTACTACGAGCAGTACTTC.

This clonotype was seen many times. V usage is TRBV19 and J usage is TRBJ2-7; D unresolved. CDR1 and CDR2 from the germline V gene are LNHDA and SQIVND (reference sequence). The CDR3 consists of 14 residues. The V end was cut by 7 bases, the J end by 0 bases, with 13 bases between. CDR3 nucleotide sequence: TGTGCCAGTAAGGGAACCGGCTACTCCTACGAGCAGTACTTC. Translated: CASKGTGYSYEQYF.

This clonotype showed up just once. This chain's CDR3 is CASGGTGFEQYF. The CDR3 DNA is TGTGCCAGCGGCGGGACAGGGTTCGAGCAGTACTTC. The V gene is TRBV6-2 or TRBV6-3, the J gene TRBJ2-7; TRBD1 aligns across 9 bases. Trimming took 8 bases from V and 6 from J; bases not matched to a gene: 5. From germline, CDR1 is MNHEY and CDR2 SVGEGT. The CDR3 is 12 amino acids.

This chain connects TRBV6-2 or TRBV6-3 to TRBJ1-6, with a weak D call TRBD1 (5 bases). Trimming removed 5 bases at V and 10 bases at J, with 15 bases between. The CDR3 has 14 amino acids. Germline CDR1 MNHEY, CDR2 SVGEGT. CDR3 nucleotide sequence: TGTGCCAGCAGTGGAAGAGAATGGGACTCACCCCTCCACTTT. Encoded protein: CASSGREWDSPLHF.

This clonotype was observed at least ten times. J is TRBJ1-6 and V is TRBV19, with D perhaps TRBD1 (6 bases). Germline V gene sequence: CDR1 LNHDA, CDR2 SQIVND (reference sequence). V gave up 6 bases and J gave up 10 bases, with 28 bases separating them. This CDR3 spans 18 amino acids. The CDR3 is CASSSYLRATGTKSPLHF. Here the CDR3 DNA reads TGTGCCAGTAGCTCATACCTCCGGGCCACAGGGACCAAGTCACCCCTCCACTTT.

This clonotype was detected many times. V usage is TRBV10-3 and J usage is TRBJ2-7; the match to TRBD2 covers 7 bases. With 8 bases clipped from V and 0 bases from J, the junction kept 1 base outside the gene matches. This CDR3 contains 12 residues. Germline V gene lookup returns CDR1 ENHRY and CDR2 SYGVKD. CDR3 amino acids: CAIGGGSYEQYF. DNA for the CDR3: TGTGCCATCGGGGGGGGCTCCTACGAGCAGTACTTC.